Below are 5 T cell receptor beta chains sequenced from a single sample in a study of blood T cell repertoires in COVID-19. Sequencing was performed with immunoSEQ multiplex PCR; in TCRdb, only in-frame clones are kept and a portion is missing. Of tens of thousands of clones listed, 82% are singletons. The sequencing sample was made of peripheral blood. These TCRs come from a man between 45 and 60 years old with active or convalescent COVID-19.

The chain uses TRBV12-3 or TRBV12-4 and TRBJ2-7; 7 bases agree with TRBD2. There are 12 residues in the CDR3. J gave up 7 bases and V 5 bases, and 5 bases lay outside the gene matches. Written as DNA, the CDR3 is TGTGCCAGCAGTCCACGGGGGGTAGAGCAGTACTTC. Protein sequence: CASSPRGVEQYF.

The chain combines TRBV28 with TRBJ1-1; D call uncertain. Germline lookup yields CDR1 MDHEN and CDR2 SYDVKM. V was shortened by 2 bases and J by 1 base, with 8 bases between the two germline ends. This CDR3 is 14 amino acids long. The CDR3 sequence is CASSLMGRNTEAFF. The DNA of the CDR3 is TGTGCCAGCAGTTTAATGGGCAGGAACACTGAAGCTTTCTTT.

This clone was picked up one time. DNA for the CDR3: TGTGCCAGCTCACCACCGAAATTGGGGGGGACCCAGTACTTC. As protein: CASSPPKLGGTQYF. This chain connects TRBV18 to TRBJ2-5; tentatively, D is TRBD2 (6 bases). Trimming removed 0 bases at V and 7 bases at J, with 12 bases between. Germline-derived CDR1 and CDR2 are KGHSH and LQKENI. This CDR3 has 14 residues.

This clone turned up a few times. This chain joins TRBV4-1 and TRBJ1-6, with TRBD1 matching 7 bases. The V gene end was trimmed by 6 bases and the J gene end by 7 bases; junction bases not matched to a gene: 12. The CDR3 has 16 amino acids. Germline V lookup: CDR1 MGHRA, CDR2 YSYEKL. CDR3 sequence reads: CASRMTNRGGNSPLHF. In DNA, the CDR3 is TGCGCCAGCAGGATGACAAACAGGGGCGGGAATTCACCCCTCCACTTT.

V and J are TRBV3-1 (or the pseudogene TRBV3-2) and TRBJ1-1; tentatively, D is TRBD1 (5 bases). Deletions cut 0 bases from V and 6 bases from J, with 14 bases between. This CDR3 region has 15 residues. From germline, CDR1 is LGHDT and CDR2 YNNKEL (reference sequence). Here the CDR3 DNA reads TGTGCCAGCAGCCAAGATCCTGGCGGGACTGCTGAAGCTTTCTTT. Its translation: CASSQDPGGTAEAFF.